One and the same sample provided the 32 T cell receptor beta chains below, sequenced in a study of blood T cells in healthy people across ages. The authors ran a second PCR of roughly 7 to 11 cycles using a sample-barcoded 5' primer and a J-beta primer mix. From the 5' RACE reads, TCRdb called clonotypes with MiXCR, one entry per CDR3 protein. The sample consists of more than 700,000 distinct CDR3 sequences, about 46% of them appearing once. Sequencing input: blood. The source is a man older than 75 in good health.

The CDR3 nucleotides read TGCGCCACTAACAGCGGCGGGGGTGCCTTTGGTGAGCAGTTCTTC. This codes for CATNSGGGAFGEQFF. The chain combines TRBV4-1 with TRBJ2-1, with 7 positions matching TRBD2. The CDR3 length is 15 residues. The V and J ends lost 10 bases and 9 bases, in that order; junction bases with no gene match: 18. Germline-derived CDR1 and CDR2 are MGHRA and YSYEKL.

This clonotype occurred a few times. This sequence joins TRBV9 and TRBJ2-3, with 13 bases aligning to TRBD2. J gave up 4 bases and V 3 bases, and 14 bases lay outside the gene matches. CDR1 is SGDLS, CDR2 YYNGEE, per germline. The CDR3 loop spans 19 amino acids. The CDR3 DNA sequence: TGTGCCAGCAGCGAGGGGGCCTCCACACTAGCGGGAGGGCCAGATACGCAGTATTTT. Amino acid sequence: CASSEGASTLAGGPDTQYF. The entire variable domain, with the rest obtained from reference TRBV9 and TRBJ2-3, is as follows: DSGVTQTPKHLITATGQRVTLRCSPRSGDLSVYWYQQSLDQGLQFLIQYYNGEERAKGNILERFSAQQFPDLHSELNLSSLELGDSALYFCASSEGASTLAGGPDTQYFGPGTRLTVL.

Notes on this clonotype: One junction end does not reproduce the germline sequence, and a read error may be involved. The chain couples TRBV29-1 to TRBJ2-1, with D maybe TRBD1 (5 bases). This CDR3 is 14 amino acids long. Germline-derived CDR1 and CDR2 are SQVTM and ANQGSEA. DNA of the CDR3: TGCAGCGTTGATCAGGGTTTGAAAGGCAATGAGCGGTTCTTC. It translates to CSVDQGLKGNERFF.

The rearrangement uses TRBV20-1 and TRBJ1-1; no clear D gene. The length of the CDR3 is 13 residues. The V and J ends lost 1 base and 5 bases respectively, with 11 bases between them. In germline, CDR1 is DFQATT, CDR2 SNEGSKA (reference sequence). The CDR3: CSARGSGETEAFF. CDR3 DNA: TGCAGTGCTAGAGGCTCAGGCGAGACTGAAGCTTTCTTT.

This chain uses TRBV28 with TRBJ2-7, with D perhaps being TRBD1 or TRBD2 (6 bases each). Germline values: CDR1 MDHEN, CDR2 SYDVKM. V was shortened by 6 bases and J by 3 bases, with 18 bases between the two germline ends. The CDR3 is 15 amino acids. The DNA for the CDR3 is TGTGCCAGCAGACCCGAGGGGGGCGAATTCTACGAGCAGTACTTC. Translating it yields CASRPEGGEFYEQYF.

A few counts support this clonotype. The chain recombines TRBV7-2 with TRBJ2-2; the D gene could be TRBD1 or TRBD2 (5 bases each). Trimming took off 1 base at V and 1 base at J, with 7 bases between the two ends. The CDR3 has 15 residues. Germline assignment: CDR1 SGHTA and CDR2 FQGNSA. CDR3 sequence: CASSLGDENTGELFF. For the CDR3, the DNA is TGTGCCAGCAGCTTAGGGGACGAGAACACCGGGGAGCTGTTTTTT.

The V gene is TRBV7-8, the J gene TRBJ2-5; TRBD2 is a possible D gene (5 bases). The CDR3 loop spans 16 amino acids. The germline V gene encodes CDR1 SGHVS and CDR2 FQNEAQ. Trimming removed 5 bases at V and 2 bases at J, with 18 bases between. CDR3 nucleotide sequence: TGTGCCAGCAGCCTAGGTGGAGGCCGGGGACAAGAGACCCAGTACTTC. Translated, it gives CASSLGGGRGQETQYF.

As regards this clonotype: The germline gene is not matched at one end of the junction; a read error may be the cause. CDR3: CTSSLNSFYEQYF. The CDR3 DNA sequence: TGTACCAGCAGTCTCAATAGCTTCTACGAGCAGTACTTC. The chain recombines TRBV6-6 with TRBJ2-7; D remains ambiguous. The CDR3 has 13 amino acids. The V gene's germline CDR1 is MNHNY and CDR2 SVGAGI (reference sequence).

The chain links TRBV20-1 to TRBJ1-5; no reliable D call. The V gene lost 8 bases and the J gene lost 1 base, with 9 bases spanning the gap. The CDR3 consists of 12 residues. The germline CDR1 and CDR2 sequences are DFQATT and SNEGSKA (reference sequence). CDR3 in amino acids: CSTKASNQPQHF. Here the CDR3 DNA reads TGCAGTACCAAGGCCAGCAATCAGCCCCAGCATTTT.

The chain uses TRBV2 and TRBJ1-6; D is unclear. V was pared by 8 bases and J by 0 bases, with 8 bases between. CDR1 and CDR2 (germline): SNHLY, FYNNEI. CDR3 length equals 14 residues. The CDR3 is CASRESSYNSPLHF. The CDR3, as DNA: TGTGCCAGCCGAGAGAGCTCCTATAATTCACCCCTCCACTTT.

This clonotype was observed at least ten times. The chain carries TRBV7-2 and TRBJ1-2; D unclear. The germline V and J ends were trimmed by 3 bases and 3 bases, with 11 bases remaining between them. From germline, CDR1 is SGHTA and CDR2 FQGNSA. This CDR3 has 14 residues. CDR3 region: CASSFSRGDYGYTF. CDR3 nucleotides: TGTGCCAGCAGCTTCTCACGCGGAGACTATGGCTACACCTTC.

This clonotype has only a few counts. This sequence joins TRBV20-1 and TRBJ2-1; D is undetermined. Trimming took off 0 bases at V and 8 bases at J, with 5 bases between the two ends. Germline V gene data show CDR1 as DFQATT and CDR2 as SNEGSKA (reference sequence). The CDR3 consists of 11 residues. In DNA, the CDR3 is TGCAGTGCTAGAGACGGGTATGAGCAGTTCTTC. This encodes CSARDGYEQFF.

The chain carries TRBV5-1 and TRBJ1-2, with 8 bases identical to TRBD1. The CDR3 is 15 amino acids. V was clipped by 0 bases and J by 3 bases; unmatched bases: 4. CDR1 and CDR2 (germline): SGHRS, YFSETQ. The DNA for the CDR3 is TGCGCCAGCAGCTTGGGACAGGGGCGATACTATGGCTACACCTTC. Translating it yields CASSLGQGRYYGYTF. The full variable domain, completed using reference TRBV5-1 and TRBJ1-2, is KAGVTQTPRYLIKTRGQQVTLSCSPISGHRSVSWYQQTPGQGLQFLFEYFSETQRNKGNFPGRFSGRQFSNSRSEMNVSTLELGDSALYLCASSLGQGRYYGYTFGSGTRLTVV.

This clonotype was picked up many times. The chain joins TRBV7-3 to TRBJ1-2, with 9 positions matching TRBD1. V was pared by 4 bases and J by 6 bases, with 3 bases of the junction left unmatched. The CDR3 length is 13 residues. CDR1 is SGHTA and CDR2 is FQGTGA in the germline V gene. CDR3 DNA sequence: TGTGCCAGCAGCTCCCGGACAGGGGATGGCTACACCTTC. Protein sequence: CASSSRTGDGYTF.

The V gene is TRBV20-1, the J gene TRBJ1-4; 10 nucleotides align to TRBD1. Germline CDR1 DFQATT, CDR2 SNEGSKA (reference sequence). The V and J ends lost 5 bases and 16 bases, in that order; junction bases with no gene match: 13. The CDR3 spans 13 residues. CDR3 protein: CSAPITGTGEKFF. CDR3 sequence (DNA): TGCAGTGCTCCCATAACCGGGACAGGGGAGAAGTTTTTT.

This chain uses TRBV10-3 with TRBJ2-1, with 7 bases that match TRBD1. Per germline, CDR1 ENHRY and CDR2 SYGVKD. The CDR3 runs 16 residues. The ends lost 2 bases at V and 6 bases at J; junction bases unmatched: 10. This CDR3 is CAISEPDRLPCNEQFF. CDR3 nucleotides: TGTGCCATCAGTGAGCCGGACAGGCTCCCCTGCAATGAGCAGTTCTTC.

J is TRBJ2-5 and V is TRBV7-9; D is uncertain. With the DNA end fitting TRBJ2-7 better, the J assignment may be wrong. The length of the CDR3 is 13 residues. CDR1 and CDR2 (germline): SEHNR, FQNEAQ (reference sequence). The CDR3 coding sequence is TGTGCCAGCAGCTTAGGGTTTAACTACGAGCAGTACTTC. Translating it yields CASSLGFNYEQYF.

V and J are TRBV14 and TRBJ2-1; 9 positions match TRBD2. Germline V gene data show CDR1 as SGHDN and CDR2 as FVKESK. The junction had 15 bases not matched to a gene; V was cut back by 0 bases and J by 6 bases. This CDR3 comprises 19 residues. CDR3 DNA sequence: TGTGCCAGCAGCCAAGAAGACTTACTAGCGGGCGGAGGGTTCAATGAGCAGTTCTTC. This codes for CASSQEDLLAGGGFNEQFF. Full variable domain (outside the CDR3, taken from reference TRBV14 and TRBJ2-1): EAGVTQFPSHSVIEKGQTVTLRCDPISGHDNLYWYRRVMGKEIKFLLHFVKESKQDESGMPNNRFLAERTGGTYSTLKVQPAELEDSGVYFCASSQEDLLAGGGFNEQFFGPGTRLTVL.

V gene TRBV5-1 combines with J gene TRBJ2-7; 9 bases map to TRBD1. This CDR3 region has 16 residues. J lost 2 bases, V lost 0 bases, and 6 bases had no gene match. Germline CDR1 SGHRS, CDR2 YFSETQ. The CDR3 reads CASSLGTGGVAYEQYF. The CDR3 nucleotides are TGCGCCAGCAGCTTGGGCACAGGGGGCGTCGCCTACGAGCAGTACTTC.

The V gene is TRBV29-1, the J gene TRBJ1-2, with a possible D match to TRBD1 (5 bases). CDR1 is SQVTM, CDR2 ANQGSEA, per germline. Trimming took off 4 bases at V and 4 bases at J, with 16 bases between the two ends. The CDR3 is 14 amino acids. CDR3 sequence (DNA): TGCAGCGTTGTGGGGGGACCAGGTACCTATGGCTACACCTTC. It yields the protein CSVVGGPGTYGYTF. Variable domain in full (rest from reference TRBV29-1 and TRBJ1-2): SAVISQKPSRDICQRGTSLTIQCQVDSQVTMMFWYRQQPGQSLTLIATANQGSEATYESGFVIDKFPISRPNLTFSTLTVSNMSPEDSSIYLCSVVGGPGTYGYTFGSGTRLTVV.

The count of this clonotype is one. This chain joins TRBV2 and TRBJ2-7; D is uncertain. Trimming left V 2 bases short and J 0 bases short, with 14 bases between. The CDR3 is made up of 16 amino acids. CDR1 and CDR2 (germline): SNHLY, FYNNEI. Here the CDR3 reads CASSEYTPKLSYEQYF. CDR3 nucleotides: TGTGCCAGCAGTGAATACACGCCGAAACTCTCCTACGAGCAGTACTTC. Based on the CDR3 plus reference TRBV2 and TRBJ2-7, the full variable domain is EPEVTQTPSHQVTQMGQEVILRCVPISNHLYFYWYRQILGQKVEFLVSFYNNEISEKSEIFDDQFSVERPDGSNFTLKIRSTKLEDSAMYFCASSEYTPKLSYEQYFGPGTRLTVT.

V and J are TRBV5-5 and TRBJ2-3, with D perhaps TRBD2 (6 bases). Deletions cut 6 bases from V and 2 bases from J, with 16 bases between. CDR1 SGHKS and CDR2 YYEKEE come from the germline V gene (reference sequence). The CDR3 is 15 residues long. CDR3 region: CASILFGGVTDTQYF. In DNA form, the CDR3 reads TGTGCCAGCATCCTCTTTGGCGGGGTCACAGATACGCAGTATTTT.

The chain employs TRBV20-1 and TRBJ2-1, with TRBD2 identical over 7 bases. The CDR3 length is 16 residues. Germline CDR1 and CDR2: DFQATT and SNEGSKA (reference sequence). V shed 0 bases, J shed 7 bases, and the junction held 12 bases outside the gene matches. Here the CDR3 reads CSARDRRTSLWNEQFF. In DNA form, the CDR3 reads TGCAGTGCTAGAGATCGGAGGACTAGTCTTTGGAATGAGCAGTTCTTC.

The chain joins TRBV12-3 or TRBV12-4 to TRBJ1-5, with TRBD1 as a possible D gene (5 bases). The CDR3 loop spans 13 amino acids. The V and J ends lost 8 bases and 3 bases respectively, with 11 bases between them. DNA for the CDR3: TGTGCCAGCTCGGCAGGGCCCAATCAGCCCCAGCATTTT. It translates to CASSAGPNQPQHF.

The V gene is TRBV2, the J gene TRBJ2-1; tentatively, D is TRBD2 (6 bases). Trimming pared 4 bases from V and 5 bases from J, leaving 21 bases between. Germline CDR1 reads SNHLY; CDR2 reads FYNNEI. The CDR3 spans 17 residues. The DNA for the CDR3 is TGTGCCAGCAGTGTTGTTCAGGGTACGGCGGGGAACAATGAGCAGTTCTTC. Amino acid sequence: CASSVVQGTAGNNEQFF.

The chain's CDR3 is CASRARPASFYEQYF. CDR3 in DNA: TGTGCCAGCAGGGCTCGGCCTGCGAGTTTCTACGAGCAGTACTTC. The rearrangement uses TRBV27 and TRBJ2-1; D is unclear. The J call could be wrong; TRBJ2-7 is a better fit for the DNA end. The CDR3 contains 15 residues. Germline CDR1 reads MNHEY; CDR2 reads SMNVEV (reference sequence).

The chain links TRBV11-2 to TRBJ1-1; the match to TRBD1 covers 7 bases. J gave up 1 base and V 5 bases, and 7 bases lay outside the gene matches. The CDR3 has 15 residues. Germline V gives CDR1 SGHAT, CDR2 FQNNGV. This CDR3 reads CASSGPGTANTEAFF. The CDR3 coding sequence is TGTGCCAGCAGCGGTCCCGGGACAGCGAACACTGAAGCTTTCTTT.

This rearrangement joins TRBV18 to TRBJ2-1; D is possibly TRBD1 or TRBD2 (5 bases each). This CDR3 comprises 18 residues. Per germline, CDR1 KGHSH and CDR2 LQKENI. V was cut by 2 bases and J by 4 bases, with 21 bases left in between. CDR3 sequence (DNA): TGTGCCAGCTCACCAAGGGTTGCTGTCGGGACGGGGTACAATGAGCAGTTCTTC. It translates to CASSPRVAVGTGYNEQFF.

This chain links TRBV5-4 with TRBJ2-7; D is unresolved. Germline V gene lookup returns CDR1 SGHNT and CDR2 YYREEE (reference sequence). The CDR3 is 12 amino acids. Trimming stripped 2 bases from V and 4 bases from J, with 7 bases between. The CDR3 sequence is CASSFQSYEQYF. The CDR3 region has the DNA TGTGCCAGCAGCTTTCAGTCTTACGAGCAGTACTTC.

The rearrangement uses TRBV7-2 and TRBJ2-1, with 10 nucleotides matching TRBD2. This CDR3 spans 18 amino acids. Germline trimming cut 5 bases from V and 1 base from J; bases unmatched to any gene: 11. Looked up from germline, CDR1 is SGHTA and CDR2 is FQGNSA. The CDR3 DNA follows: TGTGCCAGCAGCCAGGGGCTAGCGGGAGTTCTGTCCTACAATGAGCAGTTCTTC. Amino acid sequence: CASSQGLAGVLSYNEQFF.

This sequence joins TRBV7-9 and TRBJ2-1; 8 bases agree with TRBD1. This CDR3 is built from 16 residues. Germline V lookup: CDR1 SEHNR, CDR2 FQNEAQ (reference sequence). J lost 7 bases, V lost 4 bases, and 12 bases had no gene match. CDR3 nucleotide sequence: TGTGCCAGCAGCTCCCGTGGCGCAGGGGGCTTTAATGAGCAGTTCTTC. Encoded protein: CASSSRGAGGFNEQFF.

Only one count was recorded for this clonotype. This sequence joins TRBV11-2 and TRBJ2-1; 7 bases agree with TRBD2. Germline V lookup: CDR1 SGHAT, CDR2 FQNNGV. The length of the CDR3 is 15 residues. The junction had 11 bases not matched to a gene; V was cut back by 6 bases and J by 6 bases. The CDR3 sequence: CASRPGGDRINEQFF. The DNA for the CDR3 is TGTGCCAGCAGACCTGGGGGGGATCGTATCAATGAGCAGTTCTTC.